There are many counts of the clone carrying this T cell receptor (beta chain). Trimming took 3 bases from V and 5 from J; bases not matched to a gene: 9. This CDR3 is built from 15 residues. Germline CDR1 and CDR2: DFQATT and SNEGSKA (reference sequence). Genomic DNA constituted the template upon which TCR beta VDJ and CDR3 profiling was performed. MiXCR, applied by TCRdb to the reads, yields one record per CDR3 protein. Of 400,000 to 500,000 distinct CDR3 sequences detected, around 72% appear once; the ten largest clones hold more than 3.5%. The data originate from a study of CD8+CD57+ T cells in acquired aplastic anemia.

The rearrangement joins TRBV20-1 to TRBJ2-7; 11 positions match TRBD2. The clonotype comes from a human donor in good health, serving as a control. Sequencing input: sorted CD4+, CD8+, or CD8+CD57+ T cells (not recorded which) from PBMCs. Here the CDR3 reads CSASQVAGGINEQYF. CDR3 coding DNA: TGCAGTGCTAGTCAAGTAGCGGGGGGGATTAACGAGCAGTACTTC.